The sequence of this T cell receptor beta chain was determined in a study of T cell repertoires in cytomegalovirus infection. Study context: CMV infection plus the matching HLA type was flagged by public TCR beta signatures.

The CDR3 length is 14 residues. Trimming removed 7 bases at V and 5 bases at J, with 17 bases between. Via MiXCR, TCRdb re-called the reads, giving one row per CDR3 protein. The sample carries approximately 500,000 distinct CDR3 sequences, approximately 26% recorded once. This clonotype was detected once. What it binds is unknown. Study results and caveats: Carriage of CMV together with the relevant HLA was identifiable through cumulative public TCR beta family frequency. Ex vivo, HLA-C-restricted CMV-specific TCR beta clonotypes prevailed over the rest of the response.

Sequenced material: PBMCs. This TCR came from a human donor in good health (CMV status not recorded). Some clones in this sample may be carry-over from other donors' samples. V is TRBV12-3 or TRBV12-4 and J is TRBJ1-1; D call uncertain. The DNA for the CDR3 is TGTGCCAGCATCTCGGGCCGGCGATCGACTGAAGCTTTCTTT. This codes for CASISGRRSTEAFF.